This entry lists 21 T cell receptor beta chains sequenced from one sample in a study of T-cell memory formation after mild COVID-19. TCRdb reprocessed the 5' RACE reads via MiXCR and lists one record per CDR3 protein. The sample lists roughly 280,000 distinct CDR3 sequences, around 8% seen once, with about 22% in the top ten. Sequencing input: PBMCs or a T cell subset sorted from them (not recorded which). The receptors stem from a man aged 18 to 30 who had mild COVID-19 (a few samples of this study predate the infection). Cell type and time point are not known.

This clonotype was detected many times. The CDR3 spells CASTSWEGETQYF. CDR3 DNA: TGTGCCAGCACATCATGGGAGGGGGAGACCCAGTACTTC. The V and J genes are TRBV12-3 or TRBV12-4 and TRBJ2-5, with TRBD2 identical over 7 bases. The CDR3 length is 13 residues. V lost 7 bases, J lost 5 bases, and 7 bases stayed unmatched.

The J gene is TRBJ2-7, the V gene TRBV7-2, with TRBD2 identical over 13 bases. With V trimmed by 5 bases and J by 2 bases, 6 bases remained unmatched. Germline V gives CDR1 SGHTA, CDR2 FQGNSA. CDR3 size: 16 residues. This CDR3 reads CASSPGLAGAPYEQYF. CDR3 DNA: TGTGCCAGCAGCCCAGGACTAGCGGGGGCGCCCTACGAGCAGTACTTC.

In its sample, this clonotype was seen a few times. This chain uses TRBV10-3 with TRBJ1-3; no clear D. Germline CDR1 reads ENHRY; CDR2 reads SYGVKD. The CDR3 loop spans 15 amino acids. V shed 5 bases and J shed 0 bases, with 11 bases lying between them. CDR3 loop: CAISPAGYSGNTIYF. CDR3 bases: TGTGCCATCAGTCCCGCGGGCTACTCTGGAAACACCATATATTTT.

In this sample, this clonotype turned up a few times. The chain employs TRBV5-1 and TRBJ2-7; the match to TRBD1 covers 8 bases. J lost 2 bases, V lost 0 bases, and 1 base had no gene match. From germline, CDR1 is SGHRS and CDR2 YFSETQ. The CDR3 consists of 14 residues. In DNA form, the CDR3 reads TGCGCCAGCAGCTTGGAACAGGGGGCCTACGAGCAGTACTTC. Translation gives CASSLEQGAYEQYF.

This clonotype was picked up many times. The chain combines TRBV25-1 with TRBJ2-2; D ambiguous. CDR1 and CDR2 (germline): MGHDK, SYGVNS. V lost 4 bases to trimming and J lost 2 bases, with 17 bases between them. This CDR3 comprises 17 residues. The CDR3 nucleotides are TGTGCCAGCAGTGCCTCAGGCTTTGGATCTAACACCGGGGAGCTGTTTTTT. Amino acids: CASSASGFGSNTGELFF.

The gene calls are TRBV7-2 and TRBJ2-5; no clear D. The CDR3 consists of 15 residues. Between the trimmed V and J ends, which lost 5 bases and 2 bases, there was a span of 15 bases. Germline loops: CDR1 SGHTA, CDR2 FQGNSA. In DNA form, the CDR3 reads TGTGCCAGCAGCGCCTCTGGGTACTGGCAAGAGACCCAGTACTTC. Translation gives CASSASGYWQETQYF.

This sequence joins TRBV12-3 or TRBV12-4 and TRBJ1-2; perhaps TRBD1 as D (5 bases). This CDR3 region has 13 residues. V lost 3 bases, J lost 6 bases, and 11 bases lay in between. The CDR3, as DNA: TGTGCCAGCAGTTTGGGACGGGTTCATGGCTACACCTTC. Translated: CASSLGRVHGYTF.

This clonotype was seen a few times. The J gene is TRBJ2-1, the V gene TRBV5-6; no clear D gene. Germline V CDR1 and CDR2: SGHDT, YYEEEE. The CDR3 consists of 15 residues. Deletions cut 2 bases from V and 6 bases from J, with 15 bases between. CDR3 DNA: TGTGCCAGCAGCTTCTATCGATTATCCGGCAATGAGCAGTTCTTC. This codes for CASSFYRLSGNEQFF.

This chain joins TRBV4-2 and TRBJ2-2, with D perhaps TRBD1 (5 bases). The CDR3 is made up of 15 amino acids. Germline V gene data show CDR1 as LGHNA and CDR2 as YNFKEQ. Trimming removed 5 bases from V and 4 bases from J, with 14 bases in between. DNA for the CDR3: TGTGCCAGCAGCAGAGTAGGGGAAGGCACCGGGGAGCTGTTTTTT. As protein: CASSRVGEGTGELFF.

This clonotype has ten or more counts. V and J are TRBV4-3 and TRBJ2-2; D is perhaps TRBD1 (6 bases). CDR3 length equals 14 residues. Germline V CDR1 and CDR2: LGHNA, YSLEER. The V gene lost 3 bases and the J gene lost 7 bases, with 12 bases spanning the gap. The CDR3 DNA is TGCGCCAGCAGCCACTCCAGGGGAAGCGGGGAGCTGTTTTTT. It specifies CASSHSRGSGELFF.

A few counts support this clonotype. The rearrangement joins TRBV10-3 to TRBJ2-1, with 8 bases identical to TRBD1. V shed 3 bases, J shed 3 bases, and the junction held 7 bases outside the gene matches. The CDR3 runs to 16 residues. Germline CDR1 and CDR2: ENHRY and SYGVKD. CDR3 sequence: CAISDQTGASYNEQFF. Here the CDR3 DNA reads TGTGCCATCAGTGACCAGACAGGGGCCAGCTACAATGAGCAGTTCTTC.

The rearrangement links TRBV6-5 to TRBJ1-4; 9 nucleotides align to TRBD1. Germline V gene lookup returns CDR1 MNHEY and CDR2 SVGAGI. The CDR3 length is 15 residues. V was clipped by 5 bases and J by 7 bases; unmatched bases: 8. CDR3 sequence (DNA): TGTGCCAGCAGTCGACAGGGGGAAGGGAGTGAAAAACTGTTTTTT. It specifies CASSRQGEGSEKLFF.

V is TRBV7-9 and J is TRBJ1-4; no definite D call. CDR1 and CDR2 (germline): SEHNR, FQNEAQ (reference sequence). The ends were cut back, 5 bases at V and 8 bases at J, with 9 bases in the middle. The CDR3 loop spans 12 amino acids. The CDR3 DNA reads TGTGCCAGCAGCAGACATCCAGAAAAACTGTTTTTT. Residues: CASSRHPEKLFF.

This clonotype has more than one count but fewer than ten. The genes are TRBV6-2 or TRBV6-3 and TRBJ2-5, with D tentatively TRBD2 (6 bases). V lost 5 bases, J lost 3 bases, and 10 bases lay in between. There are 13 residues in the CDR3. Germline V gene sequence: CDR1 MNHEY, CDR2 SVGEGT. CDR3 region: CASSREPEETQYF. The CDR3 coding sequence is TGTGCCAGCAGTCGGGAGCCGGAAGAGACCCAGTACTTC.

This sequence joins TRBV12-3 or TRBV12-4 and TRBJ1-1; the D is unclear. Trimming took off 2 bases at V and 3 bases at J, with 13 bases between the two ends. CDR3 length equals 15 residues. CDR3 loop: CASSLRVLGYTEAFF. The CDR3 nucleotides are TGTGCCAGCAGTTTACGGGTATTAGGGTACACTGAAGCTTTCTTT.

This clonotype was found a few times. This chain uses TRBV9 with TRBJ1-1; no reliable D call. The V and J ends lost 3 bases and 0 bases respectively, with 15 bases between them. The CDR3 sequence is 16 residues long. CDR1 is SGDLS, CDR2 YYNGEE, per germline. The DNA for the CDR3 is TGTGCCAGCAGCGCCGGACCGGGTTTCATGAACACTGAAGCTTTCTTT. Translated: CASSAGPGFMNTEAFF.

This clonotype was picked up a small number of times. The chain employs TRBV10-1 and TRBJ2-7, with TRBD1 as a possible D gene (5 bases). Germline values: CDR1 WNHNN, CDR2 SYGVQD (reference sequence). Trimming took off 0 bases at V and 6 bases at J, with 9 bases between the two ends. The CDR3 length is 13 residues. The CDR3 here is CASSESEGAEQYF. The CDR3 nucleotides are TGCGCCAGCAGTGAGTCGGAAGGGGCCGAGCAGTACTTC.

This clonotype showed up just a few times. The V and J genes are TRBV10-3 and TRBJ2-3, with D maybe TRBD2 (5 bases). CDR3 length equals 16 residues. V lost 3 bases and J lost 2, with 15 bases in between. Germline CDR1 reads ENHRY; CDR2 reads SYGVKD. CDR3 amino acids: CAISERRGKVTDTQYF. In DNA form, the CDR3 reads TGTGCCATCAGTGAACGGAGAGGGAAGGTCACAGATACGCAGTATTTT.

In this sample, this clonotype turned up a few times. The chain recombines TRBV12-3 or TRBV12-4 with TRBJ1-6, with 11 bases fitting TRBD1. CDR3 length: 17 residues. With 9 bases clipped from V and 3 bases from J, the junction kept 10 bases outside the gene matches. The CDR3 DNA follows: TGTGCCAGGGGACAGGGGGGTAATACGCGCTATAATTCACCCCTCCACTTT. This sequence encodes CARGQGGNTRYNSPLHF.

In its sample, this clonotype was seen many times. This chain uses TRBV27 with TRBJ2-5; 10 nucleotides match TRBD2. The length of the CDR3 is 17 residues. Unmatched junction bases numbered 11, after V lost 5 bases and J lost 2 bases. The germline gives CDR1 MNHEY, CDR2 SMNVEV (reference sequence). This chain's CDR3 is CASSLHPSGGPQETQYF. In nucleotides, the CDR3 is TGTGCCAGCAGTCTCCACCCTAGCGGGGGCCCTCAAGAGACCCAGTACTTC.

Only a few counts were recorded for this clonotype. The chain couples TRBV16 to TRBJ2-7; the D gene is possibly TRBD1 (6 bases). The germline CDR1 and CDR2 sequences are KGHSY and FQNENV. The ends were cut back, 4 bases at V and 3 bases at J, with 10 bases in the middle. The CDR3 contains 13 residues. CDR3 amino acids: CASSPYRVYEQYF. CDR3 nucleotide sequence: TGTGCCAGCAGCCCCTACAGGGTCTACGAGCAGTACTTC.